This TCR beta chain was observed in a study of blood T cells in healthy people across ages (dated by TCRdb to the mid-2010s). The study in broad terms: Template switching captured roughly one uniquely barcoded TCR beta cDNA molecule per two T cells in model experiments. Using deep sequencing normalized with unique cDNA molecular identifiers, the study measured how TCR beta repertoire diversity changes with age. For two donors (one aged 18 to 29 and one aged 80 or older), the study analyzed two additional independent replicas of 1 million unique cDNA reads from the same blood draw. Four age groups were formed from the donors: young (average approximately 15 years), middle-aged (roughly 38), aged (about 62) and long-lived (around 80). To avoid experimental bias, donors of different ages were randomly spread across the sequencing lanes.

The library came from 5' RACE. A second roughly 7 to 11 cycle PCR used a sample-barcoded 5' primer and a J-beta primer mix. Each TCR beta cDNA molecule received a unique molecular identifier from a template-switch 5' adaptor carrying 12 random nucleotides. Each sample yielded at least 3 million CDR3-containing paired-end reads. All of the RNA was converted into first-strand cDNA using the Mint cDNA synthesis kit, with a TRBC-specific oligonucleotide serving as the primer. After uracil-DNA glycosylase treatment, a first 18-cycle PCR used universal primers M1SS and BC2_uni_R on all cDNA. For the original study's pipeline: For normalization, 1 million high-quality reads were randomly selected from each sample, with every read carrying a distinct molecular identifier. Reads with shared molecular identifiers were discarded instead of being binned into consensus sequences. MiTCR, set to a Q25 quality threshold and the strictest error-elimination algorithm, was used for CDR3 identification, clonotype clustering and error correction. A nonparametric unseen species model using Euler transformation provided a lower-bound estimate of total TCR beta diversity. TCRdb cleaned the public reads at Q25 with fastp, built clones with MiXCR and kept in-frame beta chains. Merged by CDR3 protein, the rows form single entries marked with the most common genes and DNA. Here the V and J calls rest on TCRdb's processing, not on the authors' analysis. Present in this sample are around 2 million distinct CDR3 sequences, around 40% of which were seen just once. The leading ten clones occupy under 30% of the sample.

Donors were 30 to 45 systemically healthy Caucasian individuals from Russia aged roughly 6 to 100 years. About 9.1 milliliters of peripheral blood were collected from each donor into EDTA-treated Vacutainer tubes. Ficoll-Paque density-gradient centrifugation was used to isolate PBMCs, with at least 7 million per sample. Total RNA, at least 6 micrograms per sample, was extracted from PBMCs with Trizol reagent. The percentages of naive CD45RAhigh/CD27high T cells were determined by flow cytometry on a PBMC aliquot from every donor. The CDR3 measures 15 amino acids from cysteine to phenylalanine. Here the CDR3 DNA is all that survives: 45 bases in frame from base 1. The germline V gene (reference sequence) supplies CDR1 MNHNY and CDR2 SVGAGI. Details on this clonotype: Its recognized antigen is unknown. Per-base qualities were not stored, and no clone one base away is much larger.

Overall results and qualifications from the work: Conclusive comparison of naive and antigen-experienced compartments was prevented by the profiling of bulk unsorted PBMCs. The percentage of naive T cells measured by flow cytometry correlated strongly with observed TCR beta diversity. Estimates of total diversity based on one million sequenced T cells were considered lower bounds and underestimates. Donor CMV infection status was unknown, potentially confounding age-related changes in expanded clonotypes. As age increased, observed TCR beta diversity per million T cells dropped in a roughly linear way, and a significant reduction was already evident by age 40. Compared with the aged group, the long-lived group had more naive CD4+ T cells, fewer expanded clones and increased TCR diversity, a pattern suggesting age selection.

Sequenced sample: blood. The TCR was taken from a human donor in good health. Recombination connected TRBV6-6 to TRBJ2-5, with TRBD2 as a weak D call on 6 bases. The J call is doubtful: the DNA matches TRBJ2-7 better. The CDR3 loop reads CASSYSKGREDEQYF. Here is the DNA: TGTGCCAGCAGTTACTCGAAGGGCAGGGAGGACGAGCAGTACTTC.